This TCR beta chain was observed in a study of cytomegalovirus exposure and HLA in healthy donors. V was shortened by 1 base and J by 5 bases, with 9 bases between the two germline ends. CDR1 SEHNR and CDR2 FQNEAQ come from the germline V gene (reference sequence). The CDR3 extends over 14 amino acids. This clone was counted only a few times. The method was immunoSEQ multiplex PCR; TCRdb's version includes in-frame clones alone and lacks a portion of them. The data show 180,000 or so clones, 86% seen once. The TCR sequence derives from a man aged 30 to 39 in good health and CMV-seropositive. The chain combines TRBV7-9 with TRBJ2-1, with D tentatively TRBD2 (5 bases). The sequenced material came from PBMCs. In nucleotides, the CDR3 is TGTGCCAGCAGCTTAGTGGGTAGCGACAATGAGCAGTTCTTC. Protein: CASSLVGSDNEQFF.